This TCR beta chain was sequenced for a study of blood T cell repertoires in COVID-19. Looking at the study overall: PBMCs, B-cell-depleted T cells, or T cells provided the cDNA or gDNA that made up the material.

The protocol was immunoSEQ multiplex PCR, while the TCRdb copy is restricted to in-frame clones and leaves out a portion. The sample contains roughly 140,000 clones, about 80% of which appear only once. The sequence was collected from a human donor in a cohort sampled during active COVID-19. The sequencing input was peripheral blood.

CDR3 sequence reads: CASSPQDFQETQYF. The CDR3 bases are TGTGCCAGCTCACCCCAGGACTTCCAAGAGACCCAGTACTTC. The chain is built from TRBV18 and TRBJ2-5; tentatively, D is TRBD2 (5 bases). The CDR3 length is 14 residues. V was shortened by 3 bases and J by 1 base, with 9 bases between the two germline ends. The germline V gene has CDR1 KGHSH and CDR2 LQKENI.